This T cell receptor (beta chain) came from a study of radiation and T cells in renal cell carcinoma. Regarding the study as a whole: Only small tumor regions of 0.85 to 1 g were sampled. In nephrectomy-only tumors, top 100 clonotypes averaged 43%, versus around 50% irradiated.

Germline values: CDR1 SGHVS, CDR2 FQNEAQ. The CDR3 spans 13 residues. Trimming left V 5 bases short and J 2 bases short, with 9 bases between. Turning to this clone: What it recognizes is unknown.

The assay was immunoSEQ multiplex PCR, and TCRdb's table has in-frame clones only and misses some. The table shows about 22,000 clones, with 45% to 50% occurring only once. The treatment is: 15 Gy SBRT to primary tumor, nephrectomy 4 weeks later. Nephrectomy followed 15 Gy stereotactic body radiation by 4 weeks. The chain recombines TRBV7-8 with TRBJ1-2; D gene uncertain. The clonotype originates from a woman aged 45-60 years with renal cell carcinoma. Sequences were derived from tumor tissue, sampled from a patient whose treatment included radiotherapy and nephrectomy. For the CDR3, the DNA is TGTGCCAGCAGCCCCCAAGAAAACTATGGCTACACCTTC. It encodes CASSPQENYGYTF.